This T cell receptor (beta chain) was identified in a study of cytomegalovirus exposure and HLA in healthy donors. A few counts support this clone. What it recognizes is unknown. TCRdb keeps only in-frame clones here, not all; method: immunoSEQ multiplex PCR. The data hold approximately 190,000 clones, with around 83% observed a single time. V shed 0 bases and J shed 10 bases, with 12 bases lying between them. The length of the CDR3 is 13 residues. CDR1 is LGHNA and CDR2 is YNFKEQ in the germline V gene. Overall study results and limits: Using the classifier, cytomegalovirus status was reportedly diagnosed with high specificity and sensitivity.

Source material: PBMCs. The V and J genes are TRBV4-2 and TRBJ1-1; weak D call: TRBD1 (6 bases). The receptor comes from a woman aged 25-40 years in good health and CMV-seropositive. CDR3 nucleotide sequence: TGTGCCAGCAGCCAAGAGAGGGGGTTTGGAGCTTTCTTT. This encodes CASSQERGFGAFF.